Each of the 23 T cell receptor beta chains below was sequenced from the same sample in a study of cytomegalovirus exposure and HLA in healthy donors. PCR was performed using 60 Vbeta and 13 Jbeta primers. Clones were sequenced by immunoSEQ multiplex PCR, and TCRdb holds only the in-frame ones, with some missing. The sample records some 200,000 clones, around 86% being singletons. Sequenced material: PBMCs. The receptor set was obtained from a man aged 35 to 55 in good health and CMV-seropositive.

With respect to this clone: Germline is not matched at one junction end, which may reflect a read error. The chain combines TRBV7-2 with TRBJ1-1; 11 bases agree with TRBD1. The CDR3 loop spans 19 amino acids. Per germline, CDR1 SGHTA and CDR2 FQGNSA. CDR3 in DNA: TGTGCCAGCACCTTACCGGCCACGGCGGGACAGGGGGTGAACACTGAAGCTTTCTTT. This sequence encodes CASTLPATAGQGVNTEAFF.

CDR3 DNA sequence: TGTGCCAGCAGTGATTCCTTCTCTGGAAACACCATATATTTT. Residues: CASSDSFSGNTIYF. The rearrangement links TRBV2 to TRBJ1-3, with D uncertain. Per the germline V gene, CDR1 is SNHLY and CDR2 is FYNNEI. The ends were cut back, 3 bases at V and 0 bases at J, with 6 bases in the middle. The length of the CDR3 is 14 residues.

The V call is TRBV7-2, the J call TRBJ1-5; TRBD1 aligns across 9 bases. J lost 2 bases, V lost 1 base, and 0 bases had no gene match. The CDR3 totals 15 residues. The germline gives CDR1 SGHTA, CDR2 FQGNSA. This CDR3 reads CASSLGTGGNQPQHF. The CDR3, as DNA: TGTGCCAGCAGCTTAGGGACAGGGGGCAATCAGCCCCAGCATTTT.

As for this clone: The same CDR3 arises from other DNA sequences in this sample as well. The V gene is TRBV5-1, the J gene TRBJ2-7; 8 bases line up with TRBD1. This CDR3 has 15 residues. The germline V gene has CDR1 SGHRS and CDR2 YFSETQ. V dropped 7 bases and J dropped 1; count of bases not matched to a gene: 10. Written as DNA, the CDR3 is TGCGCCAGCCGGCCCGGGACAGGAGTATCCTACGAGCAGTACTTC. Amino acid sequence: CASRPGTGVSYEQYF.

The V and J genes are TRBV7-9 and TRBJ2-3; 14 positions agree with TRBD2. With V trimmed by 5 bases and J by 3 bases, 4 bases remained unmatched. Germline assignment: CDR1 SEHNR and CDR2 FQNEAQ (reference sequence). The CDR3 runs 16 residues. CDR3 amino acids: CASSPGTSGGTDTQYF. The CDR3 DNA is TGTGCCAGCAGCCCCGGGACTAGCGGGGGTACAGATACGCAGTATTTT.

The chain is built from TRBV7-8 and TRBJ1-1; D unresolved. This CDR3 has 15 amino acids. Germline V gene data show CDR1 as SGHVS and CDR2 as FQNEAQ. The V end lost 2 bases, the J end lost 4 bases, and 14 bases lay between the germline ends. CDR3 sequence: CASSLLAWRITEAFF. The CDR3 DNA follows: TGTGCCAGCAGCTTATTAGCCTGGAGGATCACTGAAGCTTTCTTT. The full variable domain, its missing parts supplied by reference TRBV7-8 and TRBJ1-1, is GAGVSQSPRYKVAKRGQDVALRCDPISGHVSLFWYQQALGQGPEFLTYFQNEAQLDKSGLPSDRFFAERPEGSVSTLKIQRTQQEDSAVYLCASSLLAWRITEAFFGQGTRLTVV.

This clone was observed once. This sequence joins TRBV5-4 and TRBJ2-3; D ambiguous. From germline, CDR1 is SGHNT and CDR2 YYREEE (reference sequence). This CDR3 is built from 14 residues. V was cut by 0 bases and J by 4 bases, with 9 bases left in between. The CDR3 is CASSLVRLSDTQYF. CDR3 nucleotide sequence: TGTGCCAGCAGCTTGGTGAGGTTATCAGATACGCAGTATTTT. The full variable domain, completed using reference TRBV5-4 and TRBJ2-3, is ETGVTQSPTHLIKTRGQQVTLRCSSQSGHNTVSWYQQALGQGPQFIFQYYREEENGRGNFPPRFSGLQFPNYSSELNVNALELDDSALYLCASSLVRLSDTQYFGPGTRLTVL.

This rearrangement joins TRBV28 to TRBJ1-2, with D perhaps TRBD1 (5 bases). The germline V gene has CDR1 MDHEN and CDR2 SYDVKM. The length of the CDR3 is 16 residues. Between the trimmed V and J ends, which lost 5 bases and 0 bases, there was a span of 16 bases. The CDR3 nucleotides are TGTGCCAGCAGTCCCGGGACTCAAGGGGCTAACTATGGCTACACCTTC. Its protein product is CASSPGTQGANYGYTF.

V is TRBV14 and J is TRBJ2-1; tentative D call: TRBD2 (6 bases). This CDR3 is built from 17 residues. In germline, CDR1 is SGHDN, CDR2 FVKESK. Trimming shortened V by 0 bases and J by 0 bases, and 12 bases separated the two germline ends. The CDR3 region has the DNA TGTGCCAGCAGCCAAGATAGCGGATGGAGCTCCTACAATGAGCAGTTCTTC. Translation: CASSQDSGWSSYNEQFF.

This clone was picked up one time. J is TRBJ1-2 and V is TRBV6-5; no definite D call. CDR3 length: 12 residues. The germline V and J ends were trimmed by 6 bases and 1 base, with 6 bases remaining between them. CDR1 MNHEY and CDR2 SVGAGI come from the germline V gene. This CDR3 is CASSSFNYGYTF. For the CDR3, the DNA is TGTGCCAGCAGCTCCTTTAACTATGGCTACACCTTC.

The chain uses TRBV5-5 and TRBJ1-4; possible D gene TRBD1, 5 bases. V gave up 2 bases and J gave up 3 bases, with 11 bases separating them. Germline-derived CDR1 and CDR2 are SGHKS and YYEKEE (reference sequence). The CDR3 is 15 residues long. The CDR3 DNA sequence: TGTGCCAGCAGCTTTCAAGGGGCTGCTAATGAAAAACTGTTTTTT. It translates to CASSFQGAANEKLFF.

The sample holds a few counts of this clone. Here the CDR3 reads CASSPSGQGDYGYTF. The CDR3 DNA reads as TGTGCCAGCAGCCCGTCGGGACAGGGTGACTATGGCTACACCTTC. The chain links TRBV7-3 to TRBJ1-2, with 9 bases matching TRBD1. V was clipped by 5 bases and J by 3 bases; unmatched bases: 7. The CDR3 contains 15 residues. Germline lookup yields CDR1 SGHTA and CDR2 FQGTGA.

This chain uses TRBV7-9 with TRBJ1-1; D gene unclear. Trimming removed 6 bases at V and 2 bases at J, with 10 bases between. The CDR3 is 13 amino acids. Per the germline V gene, CDR1 is SEHNR and CDR2 is FQNEAQ (reference sequence). The CDR3 region is CASRPPDNTEAFF. CDR3 in DNA: TGTGCCAGCAGGCCCCCAGATAACACTGAAGCTTTCTTT.

V is TRBV11-3 and J is TRBJ2-2; D uncertain. The length of the CDR3 is 13 residues. V lost 1 base and J 6 bases, leaving 6 bases between the germline ends. Germline V gives CDR1 SGHNT, CDR2 YENEEA. In nucleotides, the CDR3 is TGTGCCAGCAGCTTAGGGCAGGCCGGGGAGCTGTTTTTT. Translating it yields CASSLGQAGELFF.

This clone has a handful of counts. The chain carries TRBV27 and TRBJ2-5; D gene ambiguous. Germline V gene lookup returns CDR1 MNHEY and CDR2 SMNVEV (reference sequence). This CDR3 spans 13 amino acids. Trimming stripped 8 bases from V and 0 bases from J, with 10 bases between. CDR3 protein: CASADGYQETQYF. CDR3 coding DNA: TGTGCCAGCGCGGATGGGTACCAAGAGACCCAGTACTTC.

The chain's CDR3 is CASSQGRSPNEQYF. The CDR3 DNA sequence: TGTGCCAGCAGCCAAGGGCGGAGCCCCAACGAGCAGTACTTC. V gene TRBV4-2 combines with J gene TRBJ2-7; D gene uncertain. V lost 1 base to trimming and J lost 5 bases, with 12 bases between them. This CDR3 has 14 amino acids. Per germline, CDR1 LGHNA and CDR2 YNFKEQ.

V is TRBV29-1 and J is TRBJ1-1; D is unresolved. V was shortened by 4 bases and J by 7 bases, with 13 bases between the two germline ends. The V gene's germline CDR1 is SQVTM and CDR2 ANQGSEA. The length of the CDR3 is 12 residues. The CDR3 reads CSVVSGRGEAFF. CDR3 DNA: TGCAGCGTTGTGTCCGGGCGGGGTGAAGCTTTCTTT.

The chain's CDR3 is CASSPVQGENEKLFF. CDR3 bases: TGCGCCAGCAGCCCCGTACAGGGAGAGAATGAAAAACTGTTTTTT. The V call is TRBV5-1, the J call TRBJ1-4; maybe TRBD1 (6 bases). CDR1 is SGHRS and CDR2 is YFSETQ in the germline V gene. Trimming removed 4 bases at V and 5 bases at J, with 15 bases between. This CDR3 is built from 15 residues.

The rearrangement joins TRBV5-1 to TRBJ2-5, with 10 positions matching TRBD2. V shed 2 bases, J shed 5 bases, and the junction held 6 bases outside the gene matches. Per germline, CDR1 SGHRS and CDR2 YFSETQ. The CDR3 runs to 15 residues. The CDR3: CASSLSSGGRETQYF. CDR3 nucleotide sequence: TGCGCCAGCAGCTTATCTAGCGGGGGTAGGGAGACCCAGTACTTC.

On this clone: One end of the junction fails to match germline, which may point to a read error. The rearrangement links TRBV2 to TRBJ2-1; TRBD2 aligns across 8 bases. Germline V lookup: CDR1 SNHLY, CDR2 FYNNEI. The CDR3 spans 15 residues. The CDR3 DNA is TGTGCCAGCAGTGATAGGGGACTAGTGAACAATGAGCGGTTCTTC. It specifies CASSDRGLVNNERFF.

The J gene is TRBJ1-2, the V gene TRBV5-6, with TRBD1 matching over 7 bases. CDR3 length equals 15 residues. CDR1 SGHDT and CDR2 YYEEEE come from the germline V gene. V lost 1 base to trimming and J lost 3 bases; unmatched junction nucleotides: 6. The DNA of the CDR3 is TGTGCCAGCAGCTTGATTGGGACAGAGGACTATGGCTACACCTTC. It yields the protein CASSLIGTEDYGYTF.

This chain connects TRBV7-2 to TRBJ2-5; 11 bases match TRBD2. The tail of the sequence fits TRBJ2-7 better, so the J call may be wrong. Germline V gene lookup returns CDR1 SGHTA and CDR2 FQGNSA. The CDR3 length is 14 residues. CDR3 sequence (DNA): TGTGCCAGCAGCTTAAGGCTAGCGGGGGGCGAGCAGTACTTC. It specifies CASSLRLAGGEQYF.

This chain connects TRBV19 to TRBJ1-1; a weak D match, TRBD1 (5 bases). This CDR3 contains 14 residues. The V end was cut by 4 bases, the J end by 1 base, with 10 bases between. Looked up from germline, CDR1 is LNHDA and CDR2 is SQIVND (reference sequence). Here the CDR3 reads CASSTGLRNTEAFF. For the CDR3, the DNA is TGTGCCAGTAGTACGGGACTTCGGAACACTGAAGCTTTCTTT.